This TCR beta chain was captured by sequencing in a study of post-analysis software for immune sequencing data. General study results and limits: In patients, TRBV5-6, TRBV5-1 and TRBV20-1 belonged to five or six TRBV segments found more frequently than in controls.

As for this clonotype: As yet, its antigen is unknown.

Incorporated into the TCR beta cDNA libraries were unique molecular identifiers, which served to reduce PCR and sequencing biases. TCRdb processed the PCR reads anew with MiXCR; each CDR3 protein has one entry. This sample has 350,000 to 500,000 distinct CDR3 sequences, with roughly 40% found just once. V was clipped by 5 bases and J by 4 bases, with 13 bases between them. The CDR3 has 14 residues. Germline V gene sequence: CDR1 SGHTA, CDR2 FQGTGA. The sequencing sample was made of blood. The rearrangement links TRBV7-3 to TRBJ2-3; D possibly corresponds to TRBD2 (6 bases). This sequence originates from a girl aged 2 to 10 with multiple sclerosis. The CDR3 is CASSRDGGPDTQYF. CDR3 bases: TGTGCCAGCAGCCGCGACGGGGGTCCAGATACGCAGTATTTT.